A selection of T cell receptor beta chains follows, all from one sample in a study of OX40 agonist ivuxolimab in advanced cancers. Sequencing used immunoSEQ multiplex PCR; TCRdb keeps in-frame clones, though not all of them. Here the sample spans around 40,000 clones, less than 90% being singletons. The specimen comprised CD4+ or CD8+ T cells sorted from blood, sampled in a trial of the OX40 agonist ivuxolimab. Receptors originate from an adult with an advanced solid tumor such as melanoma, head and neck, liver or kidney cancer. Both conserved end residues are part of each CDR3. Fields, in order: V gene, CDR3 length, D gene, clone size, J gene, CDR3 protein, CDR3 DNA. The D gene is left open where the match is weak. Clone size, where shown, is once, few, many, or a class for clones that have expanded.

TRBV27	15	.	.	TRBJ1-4	CASSLRGGPLDELFF	TGTGCCAGCAGTTTACGTGGGGGACCTCTGGACGAACTGTTTTTT
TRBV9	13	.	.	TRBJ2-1	CASSPILLGEQFF	TGTGCCAGCAGCCCGATCCTCCTAGGTGAGCAGTTCTTC
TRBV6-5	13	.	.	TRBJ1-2	CASSYSIGAGYTF	TGTGCCAGCAGTTACTCGATAGGGGCTGGCTACACCTTC
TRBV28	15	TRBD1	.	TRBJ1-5	CASSFTGALNQPQHF	TGTGCCAGCAGTTTCACAGGGGCTCTCAATCAGCCCCAGCATTTT
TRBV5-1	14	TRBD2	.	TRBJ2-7	CASSVTGLAAAGDF	TGCGCCAGCAGCGTGACGGGACTAGCGGCAGCGGGGGACTTC
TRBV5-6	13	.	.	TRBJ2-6	CASSFSGANVLTF	TGTGCCAGCAGCTTCTCCGGGGCCAACGTCCTGACTTTC
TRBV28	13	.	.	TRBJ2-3	CANLPYLTDTQYF	TGTGCCAACCTACCGTACCTCACAGATACGCAGTATTTT
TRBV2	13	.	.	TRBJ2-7	CASSGYVSYEQYF	TGTGCCAGCAGTGGTTACGTCTCCTACGAGCAGTACTTC
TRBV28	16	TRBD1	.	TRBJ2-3	CASSPLTGGDTDTQYF	TGTGCCAGCAGTCCCCTGACAGGGGGCGACACAGATACGCAGTATTTT
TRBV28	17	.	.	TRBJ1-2	CASSFQQTGGATYGYTF	TGTGCCAGCAGTTTCCAGCAAACCGGTGGGGCCACCTATGGCTACACCTTC
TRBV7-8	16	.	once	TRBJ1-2	CASSLALGGGDYGYTF	TGTGCCAGCAGCTTAGCCCTAGGGGGGGGAGACTATGGCTACACCTTC
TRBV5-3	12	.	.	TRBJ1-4	CARSLCREKLFF	TGTGCCAGAAGCTTGTGTCGTGAAAAACTGTTTTTT
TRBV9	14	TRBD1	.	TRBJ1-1	CASSVEAQGAEAFF	TGTGCCAGCAGCGTAGAAGCGCAGGGGGCTGAAGCTTTCTTT
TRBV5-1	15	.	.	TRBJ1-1	CASSLLGRSNTEAFF	TGCGCCAGCAGCTTGTTGGGCAGATCGAACACTGAAGCTTTCTTT
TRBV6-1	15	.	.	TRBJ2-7	CASSRDPLLSYEQYF	TGTGCCAGCAGTCGGGACCCGCTCCTCTCCTACGAGCAGTACTTC
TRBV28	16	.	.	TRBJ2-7	CASSSIGGGLPYEQYF	TGTGCCAGCAGTTCTATAGGTGGGGGGTTACCCTACGAGCAGTACTTC
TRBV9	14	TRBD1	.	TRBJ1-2	CASSLTGGAYGYTF	TGTGCCAGCAGCTTGACAGGGGGAGCCTATGGCTACACCTTC
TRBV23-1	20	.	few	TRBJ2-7	CASSPAHTGISGGSSYEQYF	TGCGCCAGCAGCCCCGCCCATACAGGGATAAGCGGAGGGTCATCCTACGAGCAGTACTTC
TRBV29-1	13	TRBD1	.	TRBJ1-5	CSASQTGDQPQHF	TGCAGCGCCTCTCAGACAGGGGATCAGCCCCAGCATTTT
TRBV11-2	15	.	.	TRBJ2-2	CASSPGAANTGELFF	TGTGCCAGCAGCCCGGGGGCGGCGAACACCGGGGAGCTGTTTTTT
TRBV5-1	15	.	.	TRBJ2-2	CASSLGTTNTGELFF	TGCGCCAGCAGCTTGGGGACAACGAACACCGGGGAGCTGTTTTTT
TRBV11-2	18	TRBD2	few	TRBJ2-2	CASSRKGLAEGNTGELFF	TGTGCCAGCAGCCGGAAGGGGCTAGCGGAGGGGAACACCGGGGAGCTGTTTTTT
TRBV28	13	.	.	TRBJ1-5	CASSLDSRGPQHF	TGTGCCAGCAGTTTAGATAGTAGGGGGCCCCAGCATTTT
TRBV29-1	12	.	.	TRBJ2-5	CSVLRQSQAQYF	TGCAGCGTCCTCCGACAGTCCCAGGCCCAGTACTTC
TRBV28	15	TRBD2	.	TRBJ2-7	CASSLLASGAYEQYF	TGTGCCAGCAGTTTATTAGCTAGCGGAGCCTACGAGCAGTACTTC
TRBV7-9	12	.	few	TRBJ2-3	CASSLGGGTQYF	TGTGCCAGCAGCTTGGGGGGCGGGACGCAGTATTTT
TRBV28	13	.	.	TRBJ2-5	CASRGQNTETQYF	TGTGCCAGCAGGGGGCAGAATACGGAGACCCAGTACTTC
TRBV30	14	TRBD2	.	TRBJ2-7	CAWSILAEPREQYF	TGTGCCTGGAGTATTCTAGCGGAACCGCGCGAGCAGTACTTC
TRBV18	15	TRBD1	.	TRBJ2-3	CASSTTGTAADTQYF	TGTGCCAGCTCAACGACCGGGACAGCAGCAGATACGCAGTATTTT
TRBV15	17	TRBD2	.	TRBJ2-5	CATSRDRGLAGQETQYF	TGTGCCACCAGCAGAGATAGAGGGCTAGCGGGACAAGAGACCCAGTACTTC